A selection of T cell receptor beta chains follows, all from one sample in a study of identical twins. Each CDR3 protein gets one entry after TCRdb re-called the 5' RACE reads with MiXCR. The sample includes about 240,000 distinct CDR3 sequences, approximately 10% of them seen just once. Sequencing input: memory T cells sorted from blood. Receptor source: a man between 50 and 59 years old in good health. CDR3s include the opening cysteine and the closing phenylalanine or tryptophan. The order of the fields is V gene, clone size, D gene, J gene, CDR3 protein, CDR3 DNA. A D gene is named only where the DNA matches it firmly. Size tells how often a clone was seen (once, few, many) or the class of an expanded clone, and some rows leave it out.

TRBV5-4	many	-	TRBJ2-1	CASSFGSQIYNEQFF	TGTGCCAGCAGCTTTGGTTCCCAGATTTACAATGAGCAGTTCTTC
TRBV7-2	-	-	TRBJ2-4	CASSLGAGRNIQYF	TGTGCCAGCAGCTTAGGGGCAGGGAGGAACATTCAGTACTTC
TRBV25-1	many	-	TRBJ1-2	CASSALGAALGYTF	TGTGCCAGCAGTGCTCTAGGGGCCGCCCTGGGCTACACCTTC
TRBV24-1	-	-	TRBJ2-1	CATSDPGTSSYNEQFF	TGTGCCACCAGTGACCCCGGGACCAGTAGTTACAATGAGCAGTTCTTC
TRBV9	few	-	TRBJ1-5	CASSPGGGINQPQHF	TGTGCCAGCAGCCCGGGGGGGGGCATCAATCAGCCCCAGCATTTT
TRBV5-1	many	TRBD1	TRBJ1-1	CASSQDRGRPNTEAFF	TGCGCCAGCAGCCAGGACAGGGGGCGACCGAACACTGAAGCTTTCTTT
TRBV6-1	-	TRBD1	TRBJ2-6	CASTRTGGTSGANVLTF	TGTGCCAGCACCCGGACAGGGGGGACCTCTGGGGCCAACGTCCTGACTTTC
TRBV4-2	many	-	TRBJ2-1	CASSQTATSYNEQFF	TGTGCCAGCAGCCAAACGGCGACCTCCTACAATGAGCAGTTCTTC
TRBV20-1	few	-	TRBJ2-4	CSARIRQGVNIQYF	TGCAGTGCTAGAATACGGCAGGGAGTAAACATTCAGTACTTC
TRBV5-5	many	-	TRBJ2-5	CASSLLGSDQETQYF	TGTGCCAGCAGCTTACTCGGGAGTGACCAAGAGACCCAGTACTTC
TRBV19	many	-	TRBJ2-1	CASSIDWSPGLGGNNEQFF	TGTGCCAGTAGTATAGATTGGAGCCCGGGACTCGGGGGAAACAATGAGCAGTTCTTC
TRBV29-1	-	-	TRBJ1-1	CSVEDNRGRTEAFF	TGCAGCGTTGAAGATAATCGAGGGCGAACTGAAGCTTTCTTT
TRBV11-2	-	-	TRBJ2-7	CASSLDRSGWQYF	TGTGCCAGCAGCTTAGATCGATCAGGATGGCAGTACTTC
TRBV6-4	few	-	TRBJ2-1	CASRNPGGGQFF	TGTGCCAGCAGAAATCCGGGTGGTGGGCAGTTCTTC
TRBV7-2	many	TRBD1	TRBJ1-2	CASSSGQGGGYTF	TGTGCCAGCAGCTCCGGACAGGGGGGTGGCTACACCTTC
TRBV5-1	few	TRBD1	TRBJ2-7	CASSLGGGTYEQYF	TGCGCCAGCAGCTTGGGAGGGGGCACCTACGAGCAGTACTTC
TRBV14	many	-	TRBJ1-2	CASSQDLPGSYGYTF	TGTGCCAGCAGCCAAGATTTACCGGGGAGCTATGGCTACACCTTC
TRBV20-1	many	-	TRBJ1-5	CSAKEGAGNQPQHF	TGCAGTGCTAAGGAAGGGGCAGGAAATCAGCCCCAGCATTTT
TRBV7-2	few	-	TRBJ2-7	CASSLALGPFYEQYF	TGTGCCAGCAGCTTAGCGTTGGGACCCTTTTACGAGCAGTACTTC
TRBV7-2	-	-	TRBJ2-3	CASSPGPAGDTQYF	TGTGCCAGCAGCCCGGGCCCCGCGGGAGATACGCAGTATTTT
TRBV28	many	-	TRBJ1-2	CASSLAGVSYGYTF	TGTGCCAGCAGTTTAGCAGGGGTGAGCTATGGCTACACCTTC
TRBV2	-	-	TRBJ2-5	CASTAAGETQYF	TGTGCCAGCACTGCGGCCGGAGAGACCCAGTACTTC